The rows below give T cell receptor beta chains drawn from one sample of a study of blood T cell repertoires in COVID-19. Assay: immunoSEQ multiplex PCR; the TCRdb copy retains only in-frame clones and omits some. The table records more than 90,000 clones, around 85% of them present only once. Sample: peripheral blood. These receptors were obtained from a human donor in a cohort sampled during active COVID-19. CDR3s include the opening cysteine and the closing phenylalanine or tryptophan. The D gene is left open where the match is weak. Size is omitted from some rows. Given values are once, few, many or a class for expanded clones.

J gene | clone size | V gene | D gene | CDR3 protein | CDR3 DNA
TRBJ2-1 | - | TRBV11-1 | - | CASSTGGNRNEQFF | TGTGCCAGCAGCACTGGGGGGAATCGCAATGAGCAGTTCTTC
TRBJ2-4 | - | TRBV18 | - | CASSAVSKNIQYF | TGTGCCAGCTCAGCAGTAAGCAAAAACATTCAGTACTTC
TRBJ1-6 | few | TRBV27 | - | CASSLSGDFYNSPLHF | TGTGCCAGCAGTTTATCAGGAGATTTTTATAATTCACCCCTCCACTTT
TRBJ2-3 | - | TRBV3-1/TRBV3-2 | TRBD2 | CASSQEPTSGGTDTQYF | TGTGCCAGCAGCCAAGAGCCGACTAGCGGGGGGACAGATACGCAGTATTTT
TRBJ1-6 | - | TRBV19 | - | CASSTQVAYNSPLHF | TGTGCCAGTAGTACACAGGTCGCCTATAATTCACCCCTCCACTTT
TRBJ2-3 | - | TRBV6-5 | - | CASSATTSTDTQYF | TGTGCCAGCAGCGCGACTACTAGCACAGATACGCAGTATTTT
TRBJ1-2 | - | TRBV24-1 | TRBD1 | CATSDNRGLGGYTF | TGTGCCACCAGTGATAACAGGGGCTTGGGTGGCTACACCTTC
TRBJ1-5 | - | TRBV7-9 | - | CASSLDGNQPQHF | TGTGCCAGCAGCTTAGACGGTAATCAGCCCCAGCATTTT
TRBJ1-1 | - | TRBV6-6 | - | CASSAQGTTEAFF | TGTGCCAGCAGTGCCCAGGGTACCACTGAAGCTTTCTTT
TRBJ2-1 | - | TRBV6-5 | - | CASSYEGGTYNEQFF | TGTGCCAGCAGTTACGAAGGAGGAACCTACAATGAGCAGTTCTTC
TRBJ2-1 | - | TRBV4-3 | TRBD2 | CASSQGGAGGPYNEQFF | TGCGCCAGCAGCCAGGGAGGGGCGGGAGGGCCCTACAATGAGCAGTTCTTC
TRBJ2-1 | once | TRBV9 | TRBD2 | CASSRLATNNEQFF | TGTGCCAGCAGCCGACTAGCGACTAACAATGAGCAGTTCTTC
TRBJ2-7 | - | TRBV18 | - | CASSPESSYEQYF | TGTGCCAGCTCCCCGGAGTCCTCCTACGAGCAGTACTTC
TRBJ2-7 | few | TRBV3-1/TRBV3-2 | TRBD1 | CASSSRQGTYEQYF | TGTGCCAGCAGCTCACGACAGGGTACCTACGAGCAGTACTTC
TRBJ1-2 | once | TRBV3-1/TRBV3-2 | TRBD1 | CASSQEAGTGFNYGYTF | TGTGCCAGCAGCCAAGAGGCCGGGACAGGCTTTAACTATGGCTACACCTTC
TRBJ2-3 | - | TRBV7-3 | TRBD2 | CASSPLSGARTDTQYF | TGTGCCAGCAGCCCGCTTAGCGGGGCCCGGACAGATACGCAGTATTTT
TRBJ1-3 | - | TRBV5-1 | - | CASSLAGYGNTIYF | TGCGCCAGCAGCTTGGCAGGGTATGGAAACACCATATATTTT
TRBJ1-4 | - | TRBV7-2 | TRBD1 | CASSEDRVNEKLFF | TGTGCCAGCAGCGAGGACAGGGTTAATGAAAAACTGTTTTTT
TRBJ1-2 | - | TRBV7-8 | - | CASSLAGRAGAGGYTF | TGTGCCAGCAGCTTAGCGGGTCGGGCAGGGGCGGGCGGCTACACCTTC
TRBJ1-2 | - | TRBV9 | TRBD1 | CASSAGQAATYGYTF | TGTGCCAGCAGCGCCGGACAGGCAGCCACCTATGGCTACACCTTC
TRBJ1-2 | - | TRBV6-1 | TRBD1 | CASSGRTGGRLRNYGYTF | TGTGCCAGCAGTGGGAGGACAGGGGGCCGTTTAAGAAACTATGGCTACACCTTC
TRBJ2-7 | - | TRBV5-1 | TRBD2 | CASSPGLAGTRPTYEQYF | TGCGCCAGCAGCCCGGGACTAGCGGGGACAAGACCCACCTACGAGCAGTACTTC
TRBJ2-1 | - | TRBV19 | TRBD2 | CASSMGTSGYNEQFF | TGTGCCAGTAGTATGGGCACTAGCGGCTACAATGAGCAGTTCTTC
TRBJ2-5 | once | TRBV30 | - | CAWSVESGYQETQYF | TGTGCCTGGAGTGTAGAGTCAGGCTACCAAGAGACCCAGTACTTC
TRBJ2-3 | - | TRBV5-4 | TRBD2 | CASRPTSGGPSTDTQYF | TGTGCCAGCAGACCGACTAGCGGGGGCCCATCAACAGATACGCAGTATTTT
TRBJ2-7 | - | TRBV5-5 | TRBD1 | CASSFAGGLSSYEQYF | TGTGCCAGCAGCTTCGCAGGGGGCCTCAGCTCCTACGAGCAGTACTTC
TRBJ1-6 | - | TRBV28 | TRBD1 | CASSLAGTDFSPLHF | TGTGCCAGCAGTTTGGCCGGGACAGATTTTTCACCCCTCCACTTT
TRBJ2-7 | - | TRBV5-6 | TRBD2 | CASSRAGGYYEQYF | TGTGCCAGCAGTCGAGCGGGAGGCTACTACGAGCAGTACTTC
TRBJ2-7 | - | TRBV5-4 | TRBD2 | CASSLALAGYYEQYF | TGTGCCAGCAGCTTGGCCCTAGCGGGGTACTACGAGCAGTACTTC
TRBJ1-2 | - | TRBV28 | - | CASSLETVNYGYTF | TGTGCCAGCAGTTTAGAGACAGTGAACTATGGCTACACCTTC
TRBJ2-5 | - | TRBV3-1/TRBV3-2 | - | CASSRPIRGGETQYF | TGTGCCAGCAGCCGACCGATACGAGGCGGTGAGACCCAGTACTTC
TRBJ1-3 | - | TRBV23-1 | - | CASSQSSNSGNTIYF | TGCGCCAGCAGTCAATCGAGCAACTCTGGAAACACCATATATTTT
TRBJ2-3 | - | TRBV4-1 | - | CASSQLGLSRDTQYF | TGCGCCAGCAGCCAACTGGGACTCTCCCGGGATACGCAGTATTTT
TRBJ2-5 | - | TRBV24-1 | - | CATSDFGGEETQYF | TGTGCCACCAGTGATTTCGGCGGAGAAGAGACCCAGTACTTC